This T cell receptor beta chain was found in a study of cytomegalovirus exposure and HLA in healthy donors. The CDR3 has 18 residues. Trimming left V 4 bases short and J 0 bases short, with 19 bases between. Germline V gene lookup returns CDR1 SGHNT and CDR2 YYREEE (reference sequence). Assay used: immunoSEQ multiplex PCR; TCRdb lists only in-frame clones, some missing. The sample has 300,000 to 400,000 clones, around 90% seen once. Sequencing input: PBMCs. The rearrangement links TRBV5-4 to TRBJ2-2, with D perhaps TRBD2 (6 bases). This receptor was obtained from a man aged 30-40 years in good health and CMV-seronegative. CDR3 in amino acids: CASSRAAGRSANTGELFF. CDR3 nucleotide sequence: TGTGCCAGCAGCCGTGCGGCGGGGAGATCCGCGAACACCGGGGAGCTGTTTTTT.